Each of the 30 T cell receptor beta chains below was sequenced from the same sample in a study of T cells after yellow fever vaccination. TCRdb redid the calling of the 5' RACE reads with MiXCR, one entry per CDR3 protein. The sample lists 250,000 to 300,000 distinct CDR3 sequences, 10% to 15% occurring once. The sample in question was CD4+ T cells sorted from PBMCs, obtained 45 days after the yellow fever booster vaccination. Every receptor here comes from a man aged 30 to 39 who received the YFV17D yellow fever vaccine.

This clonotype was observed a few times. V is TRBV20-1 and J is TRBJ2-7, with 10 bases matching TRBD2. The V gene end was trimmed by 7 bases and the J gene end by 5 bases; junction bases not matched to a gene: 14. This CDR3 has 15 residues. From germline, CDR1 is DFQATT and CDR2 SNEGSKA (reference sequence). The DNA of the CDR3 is TGCAGTGTTTGGGGTCGGGGACTAGCGAGGAACGAGCAGTACTTC. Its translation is CSVWGRGLARNEQYF.

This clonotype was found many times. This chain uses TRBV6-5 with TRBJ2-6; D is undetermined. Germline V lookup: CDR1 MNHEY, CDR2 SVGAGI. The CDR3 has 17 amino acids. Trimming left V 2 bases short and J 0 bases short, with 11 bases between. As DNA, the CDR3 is TGTGCCAGCAGTTACGAGCCAAAAAGCTCTGGGGCCAACGTCCTGACTTTC. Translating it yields CASSYEPKSSGANVLTF.

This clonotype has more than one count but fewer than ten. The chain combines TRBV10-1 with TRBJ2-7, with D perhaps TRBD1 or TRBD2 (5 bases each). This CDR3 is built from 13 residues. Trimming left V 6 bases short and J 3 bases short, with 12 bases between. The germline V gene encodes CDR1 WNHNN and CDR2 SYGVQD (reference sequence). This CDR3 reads CASRPGPGYEQYF. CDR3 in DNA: TGCGCCAGCAGGCCGGGACCAGGCTACGAGCAGTACTTC.

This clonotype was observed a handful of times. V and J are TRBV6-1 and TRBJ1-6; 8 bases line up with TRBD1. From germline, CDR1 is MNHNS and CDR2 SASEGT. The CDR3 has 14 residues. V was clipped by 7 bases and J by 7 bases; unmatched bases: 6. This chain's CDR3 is CASKTNRGNSPLHF. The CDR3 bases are TGTGCCAGCAAGACGAACAGGGGGAATTCACCCCTCCACTTT.

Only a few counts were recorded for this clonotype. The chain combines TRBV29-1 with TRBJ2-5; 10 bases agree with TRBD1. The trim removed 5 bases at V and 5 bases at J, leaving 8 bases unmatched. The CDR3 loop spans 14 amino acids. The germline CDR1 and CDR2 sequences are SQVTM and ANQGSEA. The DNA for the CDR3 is TGCAGCGTTCCCGGGACAGGGGTTTTGGAGACCCAGTACTTC. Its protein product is CSVPGTGVLETQYF.

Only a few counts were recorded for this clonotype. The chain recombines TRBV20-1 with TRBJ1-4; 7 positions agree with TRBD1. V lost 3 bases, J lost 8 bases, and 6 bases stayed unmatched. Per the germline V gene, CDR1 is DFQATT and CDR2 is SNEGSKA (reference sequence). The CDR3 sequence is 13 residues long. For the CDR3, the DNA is TGCAGTGCTAGGGACAGGTTTTTGGAAAAACTGTTTTTT. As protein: CSARDRFLEKLFF.

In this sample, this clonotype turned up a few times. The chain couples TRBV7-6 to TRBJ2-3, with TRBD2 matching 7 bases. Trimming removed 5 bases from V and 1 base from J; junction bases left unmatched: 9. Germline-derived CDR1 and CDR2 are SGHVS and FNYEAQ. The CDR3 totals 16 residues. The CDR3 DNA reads TGTGCCAGCAGCACAACCTCGGGACTACGCACAGATACGCAGTATTTT. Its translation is CASSTTSGLRTDTQYF.

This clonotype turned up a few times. The CDR3 reads CASTPGVFLSYEQYF. The CDR3 DNA follows: TGTGCCAGCACCCCTGGAGTCTTTCTCTCCTACGAGCAGTACTTC. The genes are TRBV7-2 and TRBJ2-7, with D unclear. Germline V lookup: CDR1 SGHTA, CDR2 FQGNSA. The CDR3 runs 15 residues. V gave up 7 bases and J gave up 0 bases, with 16 bases separating them. Full variable domain (rest looked up from reference TRBV7-2 and TRBJ2-7): GAGVSQSPSNKVTEKGKDVELRCDPISGHTALYWYRQSLGQGLEFLIYFQGNSAPDKSGLPSDRFSAERTGGSVSTLTIQRTQQEDSAVYLCASTPGVFLSYEQYFGPGTRLTVT.

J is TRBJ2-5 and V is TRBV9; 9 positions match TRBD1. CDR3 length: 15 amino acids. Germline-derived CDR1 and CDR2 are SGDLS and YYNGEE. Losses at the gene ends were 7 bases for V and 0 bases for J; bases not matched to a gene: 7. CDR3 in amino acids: CASGGTGTYQETQYF. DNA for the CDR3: TGTGCCAGCGGGGGGACAGGGACATACCAAGAGACCCAGTACTTC.

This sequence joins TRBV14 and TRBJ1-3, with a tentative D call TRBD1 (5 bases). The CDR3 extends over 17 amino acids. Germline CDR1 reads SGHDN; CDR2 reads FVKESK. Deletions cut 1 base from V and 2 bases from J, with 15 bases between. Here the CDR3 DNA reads TGTGCCAGCAGCCAAGTTCCAGGGTCGTTGGCTGGAAACACCATATATTTT. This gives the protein CASSQVPGSLAGNTIYF.

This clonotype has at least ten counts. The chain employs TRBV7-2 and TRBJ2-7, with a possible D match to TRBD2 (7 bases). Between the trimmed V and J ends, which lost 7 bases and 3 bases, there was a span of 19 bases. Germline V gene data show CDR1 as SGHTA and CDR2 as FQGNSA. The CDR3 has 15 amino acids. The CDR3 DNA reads TGTGCCAGCACCCGAGGGGGGGCCTTACGCTACGAGCAGTACTTC. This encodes CASTRGGALRYEQYF. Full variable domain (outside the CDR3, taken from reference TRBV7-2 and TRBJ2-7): GAGVSQSPSNKVTEKGKDVELRCDPISGHTALYWYRQSLGQGLEFLIYFQGNSAPDKSGLPSDRFSAERTGGSVSTLTIQRTQQEDSAVYLCASTRGGALRYEQYFGPGTRLTVT.

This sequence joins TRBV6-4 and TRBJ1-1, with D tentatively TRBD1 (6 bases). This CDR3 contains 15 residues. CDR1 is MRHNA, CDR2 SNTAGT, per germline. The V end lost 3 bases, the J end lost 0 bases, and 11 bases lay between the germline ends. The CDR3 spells CASSEMPGVNTEAFF. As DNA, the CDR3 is TGTGCCAGCAGTGAAATGCCAGGGGTGAACACTGAAGCTTTCTTT.

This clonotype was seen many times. CDR3 residues: CSARGDSYSPLHF. CDR3 nucleotides: TGCAGTGCTAGAGGGGACTCATATTCACCCCTCCACTTT. V usage is TRBV20-1 and J usage is TRBJ1-6, with TRBD1 as a possible D gene (5 bases). Trimming shortened V by 1 base and J by 8 bases, and 9 bases separated the two germline ends. Germline V gives CDR1 DFQATT, CDR2 SNEGSKA (reference sequence). The CDR3 sequence is 13 residues long.

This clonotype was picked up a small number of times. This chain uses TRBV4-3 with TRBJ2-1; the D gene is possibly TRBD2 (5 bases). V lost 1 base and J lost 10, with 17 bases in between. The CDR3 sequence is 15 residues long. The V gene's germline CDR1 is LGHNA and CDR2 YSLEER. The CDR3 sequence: CASSQAPGVVGEQFF. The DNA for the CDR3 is TGCGCCAGCAGCCAAGCCCCCGGGGTCGTGGGGGAGCAGTTCTTC.

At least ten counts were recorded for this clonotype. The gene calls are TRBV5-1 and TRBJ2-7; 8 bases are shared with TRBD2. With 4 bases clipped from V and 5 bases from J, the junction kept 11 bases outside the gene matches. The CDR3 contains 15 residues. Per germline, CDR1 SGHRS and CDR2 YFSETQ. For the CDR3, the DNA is TGCGCCAGCAGCCAGATAGTAAGCGGGAGCAACGAGCAGTACTTC. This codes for CASSQIVSGSNEQYF.

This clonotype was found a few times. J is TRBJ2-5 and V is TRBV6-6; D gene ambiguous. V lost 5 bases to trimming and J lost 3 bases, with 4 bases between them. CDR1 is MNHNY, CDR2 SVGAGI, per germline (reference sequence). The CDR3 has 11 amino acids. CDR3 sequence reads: CASSTKETQYF. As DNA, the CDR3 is TGTGCCAGCAGTACGAAAGAGACCCAGTACTTC.

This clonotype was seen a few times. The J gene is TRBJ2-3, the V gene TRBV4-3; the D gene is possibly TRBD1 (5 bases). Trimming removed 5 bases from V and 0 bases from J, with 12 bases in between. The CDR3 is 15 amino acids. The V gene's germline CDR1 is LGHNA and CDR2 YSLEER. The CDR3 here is CASSVQATSTDTQYF. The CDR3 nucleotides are TGCGCCAGCAGCGTACAGGCCACGAGCACAGATACGCAGTATTTT.

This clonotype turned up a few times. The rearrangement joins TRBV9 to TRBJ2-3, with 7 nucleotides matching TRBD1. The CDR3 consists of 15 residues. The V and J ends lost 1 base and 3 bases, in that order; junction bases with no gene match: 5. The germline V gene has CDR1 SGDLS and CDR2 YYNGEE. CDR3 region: CASSVTGAPTDTQYF. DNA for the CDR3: TGTGCCAGCAGCGTAACAGGGGCCCCGACAGATACGCAGTATTTT.

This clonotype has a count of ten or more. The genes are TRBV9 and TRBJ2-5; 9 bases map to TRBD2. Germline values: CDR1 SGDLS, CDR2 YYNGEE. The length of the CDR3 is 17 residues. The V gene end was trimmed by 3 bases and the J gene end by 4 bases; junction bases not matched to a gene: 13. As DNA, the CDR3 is TGTGCCAGCAGCGCCGCCCCGACTAGCGGAGCTGGAGAGACCCAGTACTTC. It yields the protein CASSAAPTSGAGETQYF.

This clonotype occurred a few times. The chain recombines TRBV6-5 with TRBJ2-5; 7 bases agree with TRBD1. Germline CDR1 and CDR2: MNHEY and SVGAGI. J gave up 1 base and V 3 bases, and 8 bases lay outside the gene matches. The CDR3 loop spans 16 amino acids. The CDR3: CASSYQTGKGQETQYF. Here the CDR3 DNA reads TGTGCCAGCAGTTATCAGACAGGGAAGGGCCAAGAGACCCAGTACTTC.

The CDR3: CASSLLFGELFF. The CDR3 DNA is TGTGCCAGCAGCCTCCTCTTCGGGGAGCTGTTTTTT. The chain combines TRBV14 with TRBJ2-2; D is ambiguous. CDR1 SGHDN and CDR2 FVKESK come from the germline V gene. V lost 4 bases to trimming and J lost 7 bases, with 7 bases between them. This CDR3 has 12 amino acids. Filled out from reference TRBV14 and TRBJ2-2, the complete variable domain reads EAGVTQFPSHSVIEKGQTVTLRCDPISGHDNLYWYRRVMGKEIKFLLHFVKESKQDESGMPNNRFLAERTGGTYSTLKVQPAELEDSGVYFCASSLLFGELFFGEGSRLTVL.

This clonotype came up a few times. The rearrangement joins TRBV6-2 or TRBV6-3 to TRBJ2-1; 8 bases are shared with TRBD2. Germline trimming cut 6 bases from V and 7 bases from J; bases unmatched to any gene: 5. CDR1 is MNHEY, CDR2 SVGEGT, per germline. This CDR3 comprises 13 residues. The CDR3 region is CASSGRAWNEQFF. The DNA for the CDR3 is TGTGCCAGCAGCGGGAGGGCCTGGAATGAGCAGTTCTTC.

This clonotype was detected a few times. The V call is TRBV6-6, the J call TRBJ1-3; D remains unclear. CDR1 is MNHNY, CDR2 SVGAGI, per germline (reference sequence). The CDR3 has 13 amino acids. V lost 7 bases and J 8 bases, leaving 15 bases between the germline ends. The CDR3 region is CASTRVGLYTIYF. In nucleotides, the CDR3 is TGTGCCAGCACACGGGTTGGTCTATACACCATATATTTT.

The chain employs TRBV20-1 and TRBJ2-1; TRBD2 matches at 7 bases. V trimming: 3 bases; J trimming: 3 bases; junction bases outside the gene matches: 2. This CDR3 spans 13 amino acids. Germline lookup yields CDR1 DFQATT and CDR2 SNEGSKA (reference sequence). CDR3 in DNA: TGCAGTGCTAGGAGGGACTACTACAATGAGCAGTTCTTC. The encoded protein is CSARRDYYNEQFF.

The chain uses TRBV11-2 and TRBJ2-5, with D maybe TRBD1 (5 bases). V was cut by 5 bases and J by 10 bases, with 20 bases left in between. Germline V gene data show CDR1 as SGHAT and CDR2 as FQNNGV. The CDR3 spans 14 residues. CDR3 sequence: CASSPRQPLDLQYF. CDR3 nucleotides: TGTGCCAGCAGCCCCAGACAGCCTCTAGACCTCCAGTACTTC.

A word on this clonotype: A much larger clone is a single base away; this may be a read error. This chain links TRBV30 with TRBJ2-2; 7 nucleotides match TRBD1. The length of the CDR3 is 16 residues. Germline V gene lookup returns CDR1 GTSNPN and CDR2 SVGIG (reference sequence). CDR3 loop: CAWRAFGQAYTGKLFF. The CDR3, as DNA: TGTGCCTGGAGGGCCTTCGGACAGGCGTACACCGGGAAGCTGTTTTTT.

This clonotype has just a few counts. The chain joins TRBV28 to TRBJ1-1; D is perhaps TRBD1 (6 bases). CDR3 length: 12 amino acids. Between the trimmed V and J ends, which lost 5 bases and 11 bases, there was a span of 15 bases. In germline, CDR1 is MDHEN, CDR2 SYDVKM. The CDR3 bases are TGTGCCAGCAGTCTTTTACAGGGACCGGCTTTCTTT. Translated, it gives CASSLLQGPAFF.

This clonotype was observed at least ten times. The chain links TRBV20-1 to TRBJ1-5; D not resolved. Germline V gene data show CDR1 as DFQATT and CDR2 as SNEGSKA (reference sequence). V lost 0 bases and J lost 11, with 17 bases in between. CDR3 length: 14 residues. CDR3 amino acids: CSARDSALDATQHF. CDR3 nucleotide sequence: TGCAGTGCTAGAGATTCAGCACTGGACGCCACCCAGCATTTT.

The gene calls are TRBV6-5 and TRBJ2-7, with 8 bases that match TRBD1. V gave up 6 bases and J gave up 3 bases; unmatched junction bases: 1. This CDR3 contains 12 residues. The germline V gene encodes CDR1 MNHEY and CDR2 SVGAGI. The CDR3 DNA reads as TGTGCCAGCAGGACAGGGGACTACGAGCAGTACTTC. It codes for CASRTGDYEQYF.

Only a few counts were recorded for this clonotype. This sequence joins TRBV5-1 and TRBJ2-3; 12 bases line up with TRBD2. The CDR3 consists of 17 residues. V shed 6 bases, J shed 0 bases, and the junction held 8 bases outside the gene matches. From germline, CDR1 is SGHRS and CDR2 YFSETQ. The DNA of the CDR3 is TGCGCCAGCACCTCACTAGCGGGAGGTTCTAGCACAGATACGCAGTATTTT. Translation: CASTSLAGGSSTDTQYF.